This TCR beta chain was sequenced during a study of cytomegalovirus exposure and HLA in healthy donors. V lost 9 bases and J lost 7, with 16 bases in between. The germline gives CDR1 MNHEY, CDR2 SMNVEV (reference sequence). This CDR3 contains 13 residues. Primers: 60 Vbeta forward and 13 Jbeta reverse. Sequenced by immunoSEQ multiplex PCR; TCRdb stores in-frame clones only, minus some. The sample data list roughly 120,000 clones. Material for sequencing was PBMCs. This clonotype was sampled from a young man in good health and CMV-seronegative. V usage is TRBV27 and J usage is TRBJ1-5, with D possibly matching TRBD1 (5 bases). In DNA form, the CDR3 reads TGTGCCAGTACGCGAACGCGGGGGCAGCCCCAGCATTTT. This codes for CASTRTRGQPQHF.